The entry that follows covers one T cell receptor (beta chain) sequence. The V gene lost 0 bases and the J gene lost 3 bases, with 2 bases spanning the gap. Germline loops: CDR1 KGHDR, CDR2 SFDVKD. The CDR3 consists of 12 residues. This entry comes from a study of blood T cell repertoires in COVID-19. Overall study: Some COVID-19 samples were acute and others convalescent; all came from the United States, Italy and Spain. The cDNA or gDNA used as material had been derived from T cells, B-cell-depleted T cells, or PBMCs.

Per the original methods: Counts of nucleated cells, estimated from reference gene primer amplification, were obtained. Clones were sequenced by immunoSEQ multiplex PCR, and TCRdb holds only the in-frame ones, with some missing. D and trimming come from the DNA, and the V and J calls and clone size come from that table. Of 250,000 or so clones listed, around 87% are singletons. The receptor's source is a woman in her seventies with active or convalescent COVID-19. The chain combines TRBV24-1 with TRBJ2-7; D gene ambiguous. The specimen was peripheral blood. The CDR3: CATSDLHYEQYF. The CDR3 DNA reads TGTGCCACCAGTGATTTGCACTACGAGCAGTACTTC.